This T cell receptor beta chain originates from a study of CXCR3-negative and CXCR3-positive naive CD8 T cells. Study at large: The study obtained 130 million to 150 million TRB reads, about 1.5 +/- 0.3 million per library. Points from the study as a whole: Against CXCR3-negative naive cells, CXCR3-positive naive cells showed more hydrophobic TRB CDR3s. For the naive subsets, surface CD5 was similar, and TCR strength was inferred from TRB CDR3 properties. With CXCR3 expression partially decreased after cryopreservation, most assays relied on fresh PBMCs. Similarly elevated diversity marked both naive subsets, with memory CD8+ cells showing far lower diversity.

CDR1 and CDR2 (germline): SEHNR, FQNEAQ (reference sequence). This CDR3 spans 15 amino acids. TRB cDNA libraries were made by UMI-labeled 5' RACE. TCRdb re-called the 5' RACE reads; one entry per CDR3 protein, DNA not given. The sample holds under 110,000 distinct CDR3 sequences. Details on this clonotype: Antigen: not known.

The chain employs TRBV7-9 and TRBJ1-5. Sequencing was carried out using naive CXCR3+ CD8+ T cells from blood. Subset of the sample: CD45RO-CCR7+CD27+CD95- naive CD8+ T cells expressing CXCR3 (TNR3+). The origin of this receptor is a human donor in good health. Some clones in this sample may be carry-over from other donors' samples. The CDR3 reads CASSPADGVGQPQHF.